These 21 T cell receptor beta chains came from one sample sequenced in a study of T cells expressing NK-cell markers. After re-calling the 5' RACE reads, TCRdb lists one entry per CDR3 protein, DNA absent. The clone table shows some 390,000 distinct CDR3 sequences, with the ten largest holding roughly 10%. The sequencing sample was made of blood T cells: a sorted CD56 or NKG2C T cell subset, CD4+ or CD8+ T cells, or bulk PBMC T cells (not recorded which). The receptors were gathered from a woman in her forties or fifties in good health.

V gene TRBV6-5 combines with J gene TRBJ1-1; checking the TCRdb D call of TRBD1 is not possible without DNA. The germline V gene has CDR1 MNHEY and CDR2 SVGAGI. The CDR3 contains 15 residues. The CDR3 loop reads CASSLQTGKGTEAFF.

The V gene is TRBV29-1, the J gene TRBJ1-3; TCRdb's D gene call, TRBD1, goes unchecked for lack of DNA. The V gene's germline CDR1 is SQVTM and CDR2 ANQGSEA. This CDR3 region has 14 residues. CDR3 protein: CSVKTGASGNTIYF.

The rearrangement uses TRBV7-9 and TRBJ1-5; TCRdb selects TRBD1, and the lack of DNA leaves this call unchecked. The germline gives CDR1 SEHNR, CDR2 FQNEAQ (reference sequence). The CDR3 spans 13 residues. The CDR3 protein is CASSQGKDQPQHF.

The chain recombines TRBV27 with TRBJ2-7. Germline V gene lookup returns CDR1 MNHEY and CDR2 SMNVEV (reference sequence). The CDR3 loop spans 13 amino acids. CDR3 sequence: CASSLSATYEQYF.

The chain is built from TRBV10-3 and TRBJ2-7; checking the TCRdb D call of TRBD1 is not possible without DNA. There are 14 residues in the CDR3. Per germline, CDR1 ENHRY and CDR2 SYGVKD. CDR3 loop: CAISESRDRGEQYF.

The rearrangement links TRBV5-1 to TRBJ2-1; without DNA, the TCRdb call of TRBD1 cannot be checked. The CDR3 is made up of 16 amino acids. CDR1 and CDR2 from the germline V gene are SGHRS and YFSETQ. The CDR3: CASSPAWGNSYNEQFF.

The chain has TRBV20-1 and TRBJ2-4; TCRdb names TRBD1, which stays unverified in the absence of DNA. The CDR3 loop spans 16 amino acids. Germline V gives CDR1 DFQATT, CDR2 SNEGSKA (reference sequence). The CDR3 spells CSALTGGAGAKNIQYF.

The rearrangement links TRBV4-1 to TRBJ1-4. Per germline, CDR1 MGHRA and CDR2 YSYEKL. There are 15 residues in the CDR3. The CDR3: CASSPSAGLNEKLFF.

The V and J genes are TRBV29-1 and TRBJ2-2; the TRBD1 assignment by TCRdb is unverifiable without DNA. The germline V gene has CDR1 SQVTM and CDR2 ANQGSEA. This CDR3 has 14 amino acids. CDR3: CSVGAPQGAGELFF.

The chain recombines TRBV19 with TRBJ1-5. Looked up from germline, CDR1 is LNHDA and CDR2 is SQIVND (reference sequence). This CDR3 is built from 14 residues. CDR3 region: CASSIEDSNQPQHF. The complete variable domain, with remaining parts taken from reference TRBV19 and TRBJ1-5, reads DGGITQSPKYLFRKEGQNVTLSCEQNLNHDAMYWYRQDPGQGLRLIYYSQIVNDFQKGDIAEGYSVSREKKESFPLTVTSAQKNPTAFYLCASSIEDSNQPQHFGDGTRLSIL.

This rearrangement joins TRBV10-3 to TRBJ2-7; as DNA is missing, the TRBD1 call by TCRdb cannot be tested. Germline V CDR1 and CDR2: ENHRY, SYGVKD. The CDR3 spans 14 residues. The CDR3 here is CAISDGQGLYEQYF.

The rearrangement uses TRBV5-1 and TRBJ1-6; TCRdb calls TRBD1, which cannot be checked without DNA. CDR1 and CDR2 from the germline V gene are SGHRS and YFSETQ. The length of the CDR3 is 18 residues. The chain's CDR3 is CASSLTAQGAFNNSPLHF.

The rearrangement joins TRBV29-1 to TRBJ2-3; lacking DNA, the TRBD2 call made by TCRdb goes unchecked. This CDR3 is 14 amino acids long. Germline loops: CDR1 SQVTM, CDR2 ANQGSEA. The CDR3 spells CSVGFTSGMDTQYF.

This chain uses TRBV7-9 with TRBJ2-7; lacking DNA, the TRBD1 call made by TCRdb goes unchecked. Germline V lookup: CDR1 SEHNR, CDR2 FQNEAQ (reference sequence). The CDR3 totals 13 residues. CDR3 in amino acids: CASSLAYRGEQYF.

The chain couples TRBV20-1 to TRBJ2-7; TCRdb outputs TRBD1, but without DNA this stays unchecked. The CDR3 is made up of 15 amino acids. The germline gives CDR1 DFQATT, CDR2 SNEGSKA (reference sequence). Here the CDR3 reads CSVPGQAEFRYEQYF.

The chain joins TRBV5-1 to TRBJ2-1. The germline gives CDR1 SGHRS, CDR2 YFSETQ. The CDR3 contains 15 residues. CDR3 sequence reads: CASSLAVGPYNEQFF.

This chain links TRBV18 with TRBJ1-1; no DNA is available, so the TRBD1 call from TCRdb remains unchecked. This CDR3 has 15 amino acids. Germline assignment: CDR1 KGHSH and CDR2 LQKENI. Here the CDR3 reads CASSPRDRTNTEAFF. The entire variable domain, with the rest obtained from reference TRBV18 and TRBJ1-1, is as follows: NAGVMQNPRHLVRRRGQEARLRCSPMKGHSHVYWYRQLPEEGLKFMVYLQKENIIDESGMPKERFSAEFPKEGPSILRIQQVVRGDSAAYFCASSPRDRTNTEAFFGQGTRLTVV.

V and J are TRBV29-1 and TRBJ1-2. CDR1 SQVTM and CDR2 ANQGSEA come from the germline V gene. The CDR3 runs to 12 residues. CDR3 sequence: CSVASGSYGYTF. Looking up the rest from reference TRBV29-1 and TRBJ1-2 gives the full variable domain: SAVISQKPSRDICQRGTSLTIQCQVDSQVTMMFWYRQQPGQSLTLIATANQGSEATYESGFVIDKFPISRPNLTFSTLTVSNMSPEDSSIYLCSVASGSYGYTFGSGTRLTVV.

The chain is built from TRBV2 and TRBJ1-4; TCRdb proposes TRBD1, but this gene call is untestable without DNA. The length of the CDR3 is 14 residues. Germline V gene sequence: CDR1 SNHLY, CDR2 FYNNEI. CDR3 amino acids: CASSQGETNEKLFF.

This rearrangement joins TRBV7-2 to TRBJ2-2; checking the TCRdb D call of TRBD1 is not possible without DNA. The CDR3 has 14 residues. In germline, CDR1 is SGHTA, CDR2 FQGNSA. The CDR3 sequence is CASSFDRGPGELFF.

The chain joins TRBV11-2 to TRBJ1-6. Per the germline V gene, CDR1 is SGHAT and CDR2 is FQNNGV. The CDR3 totals 14 residues. The CDR3: CASSSGTTNSPLHF. The full variable domain, rest sourced from reference TRBV11-2 and TRBJ1-6, is EAGVAQSPRYKIIEKRQSVAFWCNPISGHATLYWYQQILGQGPKLLIQFQNNGVVDDSQLPKDRFSAERLKGVDSTLKIQPAKLEDSAVYLCASSSGTTNSPLHFGNGTRLTVT.